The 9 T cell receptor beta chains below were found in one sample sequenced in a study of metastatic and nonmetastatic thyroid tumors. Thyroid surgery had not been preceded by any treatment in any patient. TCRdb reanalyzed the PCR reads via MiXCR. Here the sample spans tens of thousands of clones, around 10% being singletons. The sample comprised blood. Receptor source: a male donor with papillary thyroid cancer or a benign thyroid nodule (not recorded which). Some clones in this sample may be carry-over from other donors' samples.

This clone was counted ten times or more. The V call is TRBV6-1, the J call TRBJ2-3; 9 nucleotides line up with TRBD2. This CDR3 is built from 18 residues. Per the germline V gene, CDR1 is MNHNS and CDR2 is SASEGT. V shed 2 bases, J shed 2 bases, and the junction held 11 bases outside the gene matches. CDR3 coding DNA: TGTGCCAGCAGTGAAAAAACGTGGTTAGCGGGAGCCACAGATACGCAGTATTTT. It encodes CASSEKTWLAGATDTQYF.

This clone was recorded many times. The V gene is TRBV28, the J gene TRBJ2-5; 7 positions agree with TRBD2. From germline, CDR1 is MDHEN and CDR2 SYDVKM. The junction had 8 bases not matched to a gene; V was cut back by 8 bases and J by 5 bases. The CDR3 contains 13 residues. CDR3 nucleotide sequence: TGTGCCAGCGCACCAGCGGGGCGGGAGACCCAGTACTTC. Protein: CASAPAGRETQYF.

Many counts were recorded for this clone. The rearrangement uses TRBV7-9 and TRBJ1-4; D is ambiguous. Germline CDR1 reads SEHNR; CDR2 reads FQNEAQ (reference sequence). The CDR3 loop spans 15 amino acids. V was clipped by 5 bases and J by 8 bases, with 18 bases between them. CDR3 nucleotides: TGTGCCAGCAGCCCCGGACCCTCTCAGCGGGAAAAACTGTTTTTT. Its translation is CASSPGPSQREKLFF.

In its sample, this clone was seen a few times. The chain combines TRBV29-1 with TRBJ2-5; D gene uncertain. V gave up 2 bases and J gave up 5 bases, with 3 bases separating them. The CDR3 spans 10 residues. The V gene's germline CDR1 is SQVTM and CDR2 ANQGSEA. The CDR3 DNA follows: TGCAGCGTTGAATATGAGACCCAGTACTTC. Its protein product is CSVEYETQYF.

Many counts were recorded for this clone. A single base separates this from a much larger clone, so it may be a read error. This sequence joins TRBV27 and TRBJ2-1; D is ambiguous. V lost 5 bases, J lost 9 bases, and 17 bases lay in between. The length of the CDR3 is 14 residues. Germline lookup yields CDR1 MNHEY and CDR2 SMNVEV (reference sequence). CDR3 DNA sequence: TGTGCCAGCAGTGTACCCAGTCCGTTGGGTGAGCAGTTCTTC. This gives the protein CASSVPSPLGEQFF.

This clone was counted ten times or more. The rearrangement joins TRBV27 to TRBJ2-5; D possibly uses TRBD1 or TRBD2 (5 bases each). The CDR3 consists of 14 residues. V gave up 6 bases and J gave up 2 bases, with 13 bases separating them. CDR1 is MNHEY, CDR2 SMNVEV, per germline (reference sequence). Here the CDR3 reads CASRRGWGQETQYF. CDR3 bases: TGTGCCAGCAGGAGGGGTTGGGGTCAAGAGACCCAGTACTTC.

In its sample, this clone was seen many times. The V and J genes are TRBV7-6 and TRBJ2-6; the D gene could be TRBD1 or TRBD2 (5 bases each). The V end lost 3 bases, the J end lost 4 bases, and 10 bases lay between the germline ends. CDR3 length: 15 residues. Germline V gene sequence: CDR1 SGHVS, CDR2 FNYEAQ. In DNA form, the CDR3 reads TGTGCCAGCAGCTTGACGGGGCCAGGGGCCAACGTCCTGACTTTC. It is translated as CASSLTGPGANVLTF.

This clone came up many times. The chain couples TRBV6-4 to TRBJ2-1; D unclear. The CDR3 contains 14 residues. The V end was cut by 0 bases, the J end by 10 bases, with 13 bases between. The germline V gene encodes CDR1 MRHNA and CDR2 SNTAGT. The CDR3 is CASSDSPESGEQFF. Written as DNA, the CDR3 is TGTGCCAGCAGTGACTCCCCTGAGTCCGGGGAGCAGTTCTTC.

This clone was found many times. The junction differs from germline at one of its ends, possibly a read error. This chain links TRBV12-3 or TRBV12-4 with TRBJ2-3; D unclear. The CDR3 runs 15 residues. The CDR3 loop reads CASGLYQLSTDTQYF. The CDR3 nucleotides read TGTGCCAGCGGTTTATACCAGTTGAGCACAGATACGCAGTATTTT.